These 8 T cell receptor beta chains were sequenced from one sample in a study of neoadjuvant anti-PD-1 for oral cavity cancer. The data were produced by immunoSEQ multiplex PCR, yet TCRdb's version contains in-frame clones alone and is incomplete. Here the sample spans around 13,000 clones, about 62% being singletons. The material was PBMCs, obtained before nivolumab (anti-PD-1) treatment. These receptor sequences come from a person aged 40 to 85 with oral cavity squamous cell carcinoma.

This clone was seen a few times. The chain has TRBV19 and TRBJ1-6; no clear D gene. Looked up from germline, CDR1 is LNHDA and CDR2 is SQIVND (reference sequence). Trimming left V 4 bases short and J 6 bases short, with 7 bases between. The CDR3 loop spans 13 amino acids. The CDR3 nucleotides are TGTGCCAGTAGTAACAGCTTTAATTCACCCCTCCACTTT. The encoded protein is CASSNSFNSPLHF.

The chain is built from TRBV21-1 and TRBJ1-2; TRBD1, the table's D call, lacks a check against the DNA. TRBV21-1 is listed as a pseudogene. This CDR3 comprises 14 residues. DNA of the CDR3: TGTGCCAGCAGCAAGGGGCGTCAGGTCTATGGCTACACCTTC. Protein product: CASSKGRQVYGYTF.

CDR3 bases: TGTGCCAGCAGCTTCCCGGAGACAGGGGTATCCAAAAACATTCAGTACTTC. It translates to CASSFPETGVSKNIQYF. The rearrangement uses TRBV5-4 and TRBJ2-4; 8 nucleotides agree with TRBD1. CDR1 and CDR2 (germline): SGHNT, YYREEE (reference sequence). V lost 2 bases to trimming and J lost 2 bases; unmatched junction nucleotides: 9. The CDR3 contains 17 residues.

V gene TRBV29-1 combines with J gene TRBJ1-1; 9 bases fit TRBD1. CDR3 length equals 15 residues. The germline CDR1 and CDR2 sequences are SQVTM and ANQGSEA. V lost 5 bases, J lost 8 bases, and 15 bases stayed unmatched. In DNA, the CDR3 is TGCAGCGTTAAAAAGGGACAGGGCCTCTCGGGAGAAGCTTTCTTT. Translating gives CSVKKGQGLSGEAFF.

There are a few counts of this clone. The rearrangement joins TRBV5-1 to TRBJ1-6, with D uncertain. The germline V gene has CDR1 SGHRS and CDR2 YFSETQ. V was pared by 1 base and J by 8 bases, with 13 bases between. The CDR3 sequence is 15 residues long. In DNA, the CDR3 is TGCGCCAGCAGCTTGAATGACGGAGAGCATTCACCCCTCCACTTT. The encoded protein is CASSLNDGEHSPLHF.

This clone was recorded once. The rearrangement joins TRBV15 to TRBJ2-2; weak D call: TRBD2 (6 bases). Germline V gene sequence: CDR1 LNHNV, CDR2 YYDKDF (reference sequence). The CDR3 runs to 15 residues. V lost 2 bases and J 3 bases, leaving 10 bases between the germline ends. The CDR3 region is CATSRKSGYTGELFF. As DNA, the CDR3 is TGTGCCACCAGCAGAAAAAGCGGGTACACCGGGGAGCTGTTTTTT.

This chain links TRBV5-6 with TRBJ1-1; D is perhaps TRBD1 (5 bases). Germline V lookup: CDR1 SGHDT, CDR2 YYEEEE. The V end lost 4 bases, the J end lost 5 bases, and 21 bases lay between the germline ends. The CDR3 sequence is 16 residues long. CDR3 sequence (DNA): TGTGCCAGCAGCCCACTGGGCGGACAACAGGCGACTGAAGCTTTCTTT. Protein sequence: CASSPLGGQQATEAFF.

This sequence joins TRBV30 and TRBJ2-1; the D is unclear. The CDR3 is 15 amino acids. V was cut by 1 base and J by 0 bases, with 10 bases left in between. Germline CDR1 reads GTSNPN; CDR2 reads SVGIG (reference sequence). The CDR3 sequence: CAWSEGLSSYNEQFF. The CDR3 DNA is TGTGCCTGGAGTGAAGGGTTGAGCTCCTACAATGAGCAGTTCTTC.